The sequence of this TCR beta chain was determined in a study of CD8 T cells in ankylosing spondylitis (dated by TCRdb to 2016 to 2017). General notes on the study: To find TCR variants linked to disease, the study profiled T cell receptor beta repertoires in ankylosing spondylitis patients and healthy donors. The full study cohort comprised around 25 ankylosing spondylitis patients and over a hundred healthy donors. Peripheral blood was sampled, and synovial fluid was also collected from ankylosing spondylitis patients. Summary of the overall study and its limitations: Some of the motif variants had been reported before in the synovial fluid and blood of reactive arthritis patients, a finding that suggests common disease-initiation mechanisms. The disease-linked clones were reported to be significantly enriched in matched synovial fluid samples from ankylosing spondylitis patients. Blood from ankylosing spondylitis patients appeared to be characterized by a TCR beta motif composed of about 8 highly homologous amino acid variants. The disease-linked clones showed a CD8+ phenotype and occurred at relatively low frequencies in peripheral blood.

The V end gives up 5 bases and the J end 9 bases, leaving 11 bases in the junction not matched to a gene. There are 16 amino acids in the CDR3, from cysteine to phenylalanine inclusive. Only CDR3 DNA is held: 48 bases, read in frame from base 1. The germline V gene encodes CDR1 MDHEN and CDR2 SYDVKM. This clonotype was seen more than once but under ten times. Its antigen is not yet known. Base qualities are missing; no much larger clone stands one base away. The sequencing machine was an Illumina HiSeq 2500. Quantitative 5'-RACE with molecular barcodes was used to prepare TCR beta libraries. As for how the authors treated the data: A new computational method, built on a probabilistic model of VDJ rearrangement, was used to identify disease-linked TCR variants. The public sequencing data were trimmed at Q25 with fastp and processed into clonotypes with MiXCR by TCRdb, which kept only in-frame beta chains. Rows with one shared CDR3 protein collapse into an entry with the most common genes and DNA. None of the V and J calls come from the authors' own analysis; TCRdb made them. In all, the sample holds 350,000 to 450,000 distinct CDR3 sequences, and 26% of those were seen once. The biggest ten clones account for roughly 1% of the sample.

Sequencing used blood, either unsorted or a sorted T cell fraction (not recorded which). The TCR comes from a male donor with ankylosing spondylitis. The receptor chain draws on TRBV28 and TRBJ2-1; TRBD2 fits 12 bases in the junction. The nucleotide sequence is given as TGTGCCAGCAGTCCCCTTTCTAGCGGGAGGGCCACTGAGCAGTTCTTC. The encoded protein is CASSPLSSGRATEQFF.